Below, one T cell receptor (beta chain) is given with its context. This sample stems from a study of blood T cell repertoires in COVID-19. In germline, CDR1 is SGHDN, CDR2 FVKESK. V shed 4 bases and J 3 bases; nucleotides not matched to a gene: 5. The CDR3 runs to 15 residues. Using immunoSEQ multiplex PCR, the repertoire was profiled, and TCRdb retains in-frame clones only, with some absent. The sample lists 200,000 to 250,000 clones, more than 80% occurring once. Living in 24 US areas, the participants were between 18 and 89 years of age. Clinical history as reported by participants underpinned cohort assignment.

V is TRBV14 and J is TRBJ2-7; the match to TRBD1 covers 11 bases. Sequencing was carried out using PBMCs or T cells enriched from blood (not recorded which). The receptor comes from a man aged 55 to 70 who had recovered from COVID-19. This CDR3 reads CASSRGQGAFYEQYF. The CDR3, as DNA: TGTGCCAGCAGCCGAGGACAGGGGGCTTTCTACGAGCAGTACTTC. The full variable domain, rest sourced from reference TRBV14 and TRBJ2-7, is EAGVTQFPSHSVIEKGQTVTLRCDPISGHDNLYWYRRVMGKEIKFLLHFVKESKQDESGMPNNRFLAERTGGTYSTLKVQPAELEDSGVYFCASSRGQGAFYEQYFGPGTRLTVT.